This TCR beta chain was identified in a study of CD8+CD57+ T cells in acquired aplastic anemia. In the study overall: Sorted CD4+ and CD8+ cells gave a mean 3.2 ug DNA, range about 0.19 to 27.4 ug. Healthy donor CD4+ samples were sequenced to a depth that averaged around 9.8 million reads. The study, taken as a whole, reports: Researchers reported that CD8+ Simpson's diversity was not significantly different in patients versus controls. There were over 25 CD8+ CDR3 sequences that occurred in both patients and controls.

Trimming removed 1 base from V and 9 bases from J, with 7 bases in between. CDR1 LGHDT and CDR2 YNNKEL come from the germline V gene (reference sequence). This CDR3 region has 12 residues. CDR3 and TCR beta VDJ profiling relied on a genomic DNA template. TCRdb re-analysed the reads in MiXCR, keeping a single row per CDR3 protein. The sample includes 150,000 to 200,000 distinct CDR3 sequences, approximately 40% seen only once; the top ten take around 0.96%. This clonotype was detected many times. Antigen: not known. This TCR derives from a human donor in good health. The chain recombines TRBV3-1 with TRBJ2-1; D ambiguous. The sample was sorted CD4+, CD8+, or CD8+CD57+ T cells (not recorded which) from PBMCs. As DNA, the CDR3 is TGTGCCAGCAGCCAAGTATCGTCTGAGCAGTTCTTC. Encoded protein: CASSQVSSEQFF.